This T cell receptor (beta chain) was retrieved from a study of T cells after yellow fever vaccination (dated by TCRdb to the late 2010s). In the study overall: Libraries from fractions with low cell numbers were prepared with the SMART-Seq v4 Ultra Low Input RNA kit. To track T-cell clones before and after primary and booster YFV17D yellow fever vaccination, bulk TCR alpha and beta repertoires were sequenced longitudinally. The cohort comprised two healthy male donors, one aged 18 to 30 and one aged 30 to 40 years. Bulk PBMC replicates and cell subsets were isolated from blood drawn at multiple timepoints before and after both primary and secondary immunization. Here is what the overall study found, with its caveats: A small fraction of clonotypes appeared in both the CD4 and CD8 compartments, likely as a result of convergent recombination. After the booster, most of the clones that had expanded following primary vaccination were detected again (96% of CD4 and roughly nine tenths of CD8), which suggests that memory was broadly maintained. Compared with the primary T-cell response, the secondary T-cell response was faster but weaker, reaching its peak on day 5 rather than on day 15. FACS-sorted repertoires could contain abundant contaminating clonotypes from the bulk population, so computational filtering was required. Because only a couple of donors were included in the study, the extent to which the findings can be generalized is limited.

This clonotype was counted ten times or more. Its cognate antigen has yet to be identified. The record has no base qualities; no much larger clone is one base away. TCR cDNA was made using 5'RACE template switching, a step that added a universal primer site and unique molecular identifiers. cDNA synthesis was primed from both the TCR alpha and TCR beta constant segments. Library amplification used two PCR steps, and the second PCR step added sample barcodes and sequencing adapters. Libraries were sequenced on Illumina HiSeq 2500 (2x100 bp) or NovaSeq (2x150 bp). As for how the authors treated the data: MIGEC handled demultiplexing of reads and collapsing into UMI consensus sequences, while MiXCR performed V(D)J alignment. Vaccine-responding clonotypes were defined with edgeR using replicate PBMC samples, requiring FDR below 0.01 and a log2 fold change above 5 up to day 15. Bulk clonotypes were assigned CD4 or CD8 identity according to which sequenced CD4 or CD8 repertoire held them at higher abundance. TCRdb redid the processing of the public reads, applying fastp at Q25 and MiXCR, and retained in-frame beta chains. Rows with a matching CDR3 protein are joined into one entry that keeps the most common DNA and genes. For this entry, the V and J calls and clone size follow TCRdb and not the study's own pipeline. Here the sample has around 340,000 distinct CDR3 sequences; about 8.7% occur a single time. The ten top clones hold over 15% of the sample.

As encoded in the germline V gene, CDR1 is MNHEY while CDR2 is SVGAGI. The CDR3, from cysteine to phenylalanine, totals 17 residues. Of all the DNA, just the CDR3 is kept, 51 bases in frame from base 1. The V end gives up 6 bases and the J end 1 base, leaving 5 bases in the junction not matched to a gene. The treatment or condition label corresponds to: live attenuated yellow fever vaccine strain. At each blood-draw timepoint, two biological replicates of bulk PBMCs were collected. A standard Ficoll-Paque protocol was used to isolate PBMCs from peripheral blood. TriZol was used to extract RNA from bulk PBMCs, from CD4 and CD8 fractions, and from dextramer-positive and dextramer-negative fractions.

The chain is made from TRBV6-5 and TRBJ2-3; the central 15 bases match TRBD2. The sequence was collected from a man younger than 30 who received the YFV17D yellow fever vaccine. The sample was PBMCs, taken on the day of the first yellow fever vaccination. Here the CDR3 is given as CASSRGTSGGRTDTQYF. The DNA is as follows: TGTGCCAGCAGCCGCGGGACTAGCGGGGGGCGCACAGATACGCAGTATTTT.